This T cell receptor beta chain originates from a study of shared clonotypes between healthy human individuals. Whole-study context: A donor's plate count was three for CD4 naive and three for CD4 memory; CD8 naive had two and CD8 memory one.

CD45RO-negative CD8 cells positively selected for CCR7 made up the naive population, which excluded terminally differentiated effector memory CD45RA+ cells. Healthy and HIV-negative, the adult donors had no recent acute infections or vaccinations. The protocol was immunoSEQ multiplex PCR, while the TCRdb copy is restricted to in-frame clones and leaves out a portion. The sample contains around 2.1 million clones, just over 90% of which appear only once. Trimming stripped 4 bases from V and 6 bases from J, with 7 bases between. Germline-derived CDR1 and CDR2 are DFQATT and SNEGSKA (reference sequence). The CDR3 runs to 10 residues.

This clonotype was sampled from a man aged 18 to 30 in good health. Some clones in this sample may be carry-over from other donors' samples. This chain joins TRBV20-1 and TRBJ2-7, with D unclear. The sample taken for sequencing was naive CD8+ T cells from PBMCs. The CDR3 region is CSAMVGEQYF. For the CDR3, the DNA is TGCAGTGCTATGGTCGGCGAGCAGTACTTC.